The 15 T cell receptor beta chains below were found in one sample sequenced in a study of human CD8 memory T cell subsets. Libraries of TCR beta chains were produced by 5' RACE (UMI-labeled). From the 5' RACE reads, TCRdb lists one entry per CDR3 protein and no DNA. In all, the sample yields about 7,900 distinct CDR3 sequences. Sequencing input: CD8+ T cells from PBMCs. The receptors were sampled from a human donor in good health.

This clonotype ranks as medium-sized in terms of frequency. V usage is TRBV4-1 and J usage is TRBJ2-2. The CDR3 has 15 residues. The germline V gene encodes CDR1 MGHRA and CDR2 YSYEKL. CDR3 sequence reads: CASSHFQQNTGELFF.

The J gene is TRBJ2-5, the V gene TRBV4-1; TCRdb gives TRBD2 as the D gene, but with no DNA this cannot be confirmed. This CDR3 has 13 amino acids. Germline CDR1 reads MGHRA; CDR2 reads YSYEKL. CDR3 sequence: CASSQAWEQTQYF.

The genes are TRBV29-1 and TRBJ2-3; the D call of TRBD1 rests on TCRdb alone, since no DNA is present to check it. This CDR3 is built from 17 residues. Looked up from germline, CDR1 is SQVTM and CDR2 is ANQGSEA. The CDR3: CSVESSIGQGETDTQYF.

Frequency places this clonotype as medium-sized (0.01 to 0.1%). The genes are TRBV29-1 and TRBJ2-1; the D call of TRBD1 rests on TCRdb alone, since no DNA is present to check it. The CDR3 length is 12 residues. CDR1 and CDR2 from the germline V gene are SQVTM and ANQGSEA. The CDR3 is CSAAPSYNEQFF.

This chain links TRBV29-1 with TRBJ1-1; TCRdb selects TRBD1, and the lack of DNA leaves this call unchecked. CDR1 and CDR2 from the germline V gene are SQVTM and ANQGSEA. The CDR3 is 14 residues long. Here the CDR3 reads CSVEGTGGHHEAFF.

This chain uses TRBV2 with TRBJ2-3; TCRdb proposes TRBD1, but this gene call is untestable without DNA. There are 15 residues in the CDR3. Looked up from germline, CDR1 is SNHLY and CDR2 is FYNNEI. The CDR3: CASSFQGSSTDTQYF.

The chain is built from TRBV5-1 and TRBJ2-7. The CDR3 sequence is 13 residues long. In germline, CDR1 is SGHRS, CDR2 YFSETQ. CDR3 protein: CASSLNRFYEQYF.

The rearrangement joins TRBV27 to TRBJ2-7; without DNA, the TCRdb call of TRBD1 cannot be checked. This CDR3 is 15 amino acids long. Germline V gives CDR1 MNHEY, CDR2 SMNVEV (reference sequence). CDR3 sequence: CASSPRQGAPYEQYF.

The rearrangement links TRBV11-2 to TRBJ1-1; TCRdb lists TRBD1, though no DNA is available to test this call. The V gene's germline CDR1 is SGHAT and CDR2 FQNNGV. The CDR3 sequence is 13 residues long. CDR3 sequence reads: CASSRTGGTEAFF.

The CDR3 reads CASSWTSIAEGTDTQYF. The genes are TRBV11-2 and TRBJ2-3; the TRBD2 assignment by TCRdb is unverifiable without DNA. The CDR3 spans 17 residues. Germline V gene data show CDR1 as SGHAT and CDR2 as FQNNGV.

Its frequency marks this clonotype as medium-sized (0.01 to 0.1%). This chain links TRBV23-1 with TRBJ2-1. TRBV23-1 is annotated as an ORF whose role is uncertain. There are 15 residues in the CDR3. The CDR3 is CASSRHRESYNEQFF.

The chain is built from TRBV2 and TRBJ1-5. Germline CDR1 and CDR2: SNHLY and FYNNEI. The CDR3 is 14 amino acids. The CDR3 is CASSESTNGQPQHF.

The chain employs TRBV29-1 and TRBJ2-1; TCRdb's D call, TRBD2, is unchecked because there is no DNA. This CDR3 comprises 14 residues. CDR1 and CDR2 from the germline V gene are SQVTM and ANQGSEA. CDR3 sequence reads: CSVELGHTYNEQFF.

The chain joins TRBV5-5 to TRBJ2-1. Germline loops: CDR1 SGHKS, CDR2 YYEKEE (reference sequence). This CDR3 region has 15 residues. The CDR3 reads CASSLVDNSYNEQFF.

CDR3 sequence reads: CSAHRDGNQETQYF. The rearrangement links TRBV20-1 to TRBJ2-5; TCRdb designates TRBD1, a call that cannot be tested without DNA. CDR1 and CDR2 (germline): DFQATT, SNEGSKA (reference sequence). The CDR3 spans 14 residues.